This T cell receptor beta chain was identified during a study of monozygotic twins with inflammatory bowel disease. Study-level results: Especially where disease activity was present, IBD patients had fewer clonotypes in common with others than healthy twins did.

Concerning this clonotype: Its antigen is undetermined.

CDR3 length: 15 residues. Germline CDR1 reads SEHNR; CDR2 reads FQNEAQ (reference sequence). For every sample, eight separate reactions were used to make cDNA. A template switching step added UMIs, each with a 6-nucleotide sample barcode. TCRdb reanalyzed the 5' RACE reads, giving one entry per CDR3 protein sequence and no DNA. The table for this sample gives a few hundred thousand distinct CDR3 sequences. The V and J genes are TRBV7-9 and TRBJ2-2; TCRdb names TRBD1, which stays unverified in the absence of DNA. The sample was blood. The receptor was isolated from a human donor with ulcerative colitis or Crohn's disease, or a healthy co-twin of an affected twin (not recorded which). CDR3 amino acids: CASTRDRALSGELFF.